The text below deals with one T cell receptor beta chain. This clonotype was detected many times. Its cognate antigen has yet to be identified. Nothing much larger sits one base from this clone, and base qualities are not available. V ends up 7 bases short and J 1 base short, with an unmatched junction base count of 0. The CDR3 runs 12 amino acids, cysteine and phenylalanine included. The kept DNA is CDR3 alone, 36 bases in frame from the first base. As encoded in the germline V gene, CDR1 is SNHLY while CDR2 is FYNNEI. These data come from a study of identical twins (dated by TCRdb to about 2016). About the full investigation: To test whether fetal clonotypes persist, this study deep-sequenced TCR alpha and beta repertoires from monozygotic twins, from unrelated adults of various ages, and from cord blood. Replicate twin experiments were performed at different times using different library preparation protocols to rule out contamination.

Libraries came from 5' RACE. TCRdb names Illumina HiSeq 2000 as the instrument used. A universal primer binding site was added through template switching, and the final cDNA carried a unique molecular identifier so that TCR cDNA molecules could be counted accurately. First-strand cDNA for TCR alpha and beta chains was synthesized from specific primers in the conserved constant-segment region. To control for contamination, every cDNA library carried two barcodes: a SMART-Mk sample barcode plus Illumina barcodes. TruSeq adapter sequences along with Illumina sample barcodes were introduced in two successive PCR steps. The TCR alpha and beta cDNA libraries were sequenced on the Illumina HiSeq platform using custom primers. The published analysis was carried out like this. Unique molecular identifiers were extracted from raw reads with MiGEC, and CDR3 positions were determined with MiXCR. For each individual, recombination models were inferred using an EM algorithm with the repgenHMM and IGoR tools. The tcR package in R was used for shared clonotype analysis, with sharing normalized by the product of cloneset sizes. To study raw recombination without the effects of thymic and clonal selection, out-of-frame nonproductive sequences were analyzed. The raw public reads went through TCRdb reprocessing: fastp at Q25, MiXCR clone calling, in-frame beta chains kept. CDR3 protein duplicates are merged, each entry listing the most common genes and DNA. These V and J calls derive from TCRdb rather than the authors' analysis. This sample has more than 650,000 distinct CDR3 sequences in its table, and around 6.1% of those were observed once. Jointly, the top ten make up approximately 1.6% of the sample.

Broad study findings and their caveats: Because the same donors could not be followed over many years, conclusions were based on cross-sectional statistical analysis. Recombination models systematically underestimated out-of-frame TCR alpha sharing in monozygotic twins but agreed with sharing between unrelated individuals. Fewer insertions were carried by abundant cord blood beta clonotypes, a similar but weaker trend appeared in young adult naive repertoires, and no such trend appeared in memory repertoires. Zero-insertion analyses could be partly confounded by invariant T cells such as MAIT and iNKT, although diverse VJ usage argued against such confounding for most clonotypes. Compared with coincidental sharing between unrelated individuals, out-of-frame TCR alpha sequences shared between twins showed an excess of sequences with low generation probability. In beta out-of-frame sequences, excess twin sharing was weaker, because having fewer shared sequences lowered the signal-to-noise ratio.

All donors were healthy Caucasians. Three unrelated non-twin adults were also sequenced: a male aged 18 to 30, a male aged 50 to 60 and a female aged 50 to 60. Using Miltenyi CD45RO+ enrichment and human naive T-cell isolation kits, memory (CD45RO+) and naive T cells were isolated from PBMC. The chain is encoded by TRBV2 joined to TRBJ2-5; TRBD1 agrees with 7 junctional bases. The sequencing input was naive T cells sorted from blood. Taken with the paper, the label for cell subset or site translates to: cells isolated with a human naive T-cell isolation kit. The clonotype was recovered from a man aged 18-30 years in good health. At the DNA level, the sequence is TGTGCCAGCAAGGGGGCCCAAGAGACCCAGTACTTC. This yields the protein CASKGAQETQYF.